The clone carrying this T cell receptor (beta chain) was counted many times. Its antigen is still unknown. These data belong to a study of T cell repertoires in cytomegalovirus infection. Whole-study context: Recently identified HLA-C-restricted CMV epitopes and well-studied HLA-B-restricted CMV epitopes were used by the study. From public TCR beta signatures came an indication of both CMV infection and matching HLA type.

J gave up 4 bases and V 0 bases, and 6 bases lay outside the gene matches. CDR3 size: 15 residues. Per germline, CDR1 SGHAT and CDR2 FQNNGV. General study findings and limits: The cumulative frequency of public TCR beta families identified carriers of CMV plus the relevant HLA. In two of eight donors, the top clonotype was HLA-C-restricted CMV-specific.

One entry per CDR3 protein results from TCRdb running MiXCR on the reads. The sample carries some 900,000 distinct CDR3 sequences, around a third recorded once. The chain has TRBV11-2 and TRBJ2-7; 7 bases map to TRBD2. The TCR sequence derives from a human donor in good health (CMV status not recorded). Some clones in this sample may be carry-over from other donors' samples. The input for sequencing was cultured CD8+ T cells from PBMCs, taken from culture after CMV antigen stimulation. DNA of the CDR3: TGTGCCAGCAGCTTAGATCAGGAAGCGGGGTACGAGCAGTACGTC. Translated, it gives CASSLDQEAGYEQYV.